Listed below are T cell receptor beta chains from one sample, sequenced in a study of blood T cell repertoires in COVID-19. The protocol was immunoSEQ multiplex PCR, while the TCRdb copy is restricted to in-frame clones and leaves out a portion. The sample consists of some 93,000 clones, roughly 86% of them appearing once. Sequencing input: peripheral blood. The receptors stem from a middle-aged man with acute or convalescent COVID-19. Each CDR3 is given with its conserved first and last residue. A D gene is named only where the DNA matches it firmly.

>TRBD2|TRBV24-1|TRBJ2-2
CATSWGLAGGIGELFF
TGTGCCACCAGTTGGGGACTAGCGGGAGGAATCGGGGAGCTGTTTTTT
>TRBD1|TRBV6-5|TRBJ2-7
CASGTGFYEQYF
TGTGCCAGCGGGACAGGGTTCTACGAGCAGTACTTC
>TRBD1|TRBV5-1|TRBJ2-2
CASSFFWTGGNTGELFF
TGCGCCAGCAGCTTCTTCTGGACAGGGGGCAACACCGGGGAGCTGTTTTTT
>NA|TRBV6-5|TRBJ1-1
CASSGHQNTEAFF
TGTGCCAGCAGCGGACACCAGAACACTGAAGCTTTCTTT
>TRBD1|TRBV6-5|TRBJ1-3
CASSRQGLSGNTIYF
TGTGCCAGCAGTAGACAGGGCCTCTCTGGAAACACCATATATTTT
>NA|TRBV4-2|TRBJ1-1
CASSQRGGNTEAFF
TGTGCCAGCAGCCAGCGCGGGGGAAACACTGAAGCTTTCTTT
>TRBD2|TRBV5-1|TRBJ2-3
CASSVGLAGEVTDTQYF
TGCGCCAGCAGCGTGGGACTAGCGGGAGAGGTAACAGATACGCAGTATTTT
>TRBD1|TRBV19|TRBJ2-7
CASSAGGEQYF
TGTGCCAGTAGCGCAGGGGGCGAGCAGTACTTC
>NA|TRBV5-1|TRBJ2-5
CASSFNSGSQETQYF
TGCGCCAGCAGCTTTAACTCGGGGTCCCAAGAGACCCAGTACTTC
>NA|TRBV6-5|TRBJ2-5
CASSPFSGQETQYF
TGTGCCAGCAGTCCATTTAGCGGCCAAGAGACCCAGTACTTC
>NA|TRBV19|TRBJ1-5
CASSLRGGIRQPQHF
TGTGCCAGTAGTCTTAGGGGAGGAATCCGTCAGCCCCAGCATTTT
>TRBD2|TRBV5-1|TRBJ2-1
CASSLDGGVVVVDEQFF
TGCGCCAGCAGCTTGGATGGGGGGGTAGTCGTGGTGGACGAGCAGTTCTTC
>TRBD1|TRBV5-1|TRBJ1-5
CASSSSGGEGQPQHF
TGCGCCAGCAGCTCCTCAGGGGGCGAGGGTCAGCCCCAGCATTTT
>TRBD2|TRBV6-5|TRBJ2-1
CASAPMSAGGRQFF
TGTGCCAGCGCCCCAATGTCGGCGGGAGGGCGGCAGTTCTTC